This is a list of T cell receptor beta chains from one sample in a study of CD8+ T cells in alopecia areata. TCRdb keeps only in-frame clones here, not all; method: immunoSEQ multiplex PCR. The sample yields 250,000 to 350,000 clones, about three fifths seen once. The sequenced sample was CD4+ T cells sorted from blood, obtained at approximately week 51, from a patient treated with tofacitinib. Every receptor here comes from a human donor with alopecia areata. Both conserved end residues are part of each CDR3. Fields, in order: J gene, D gene, V gene, clone size, CDR3 protein, CDR3 DNA. A D gene is named only where the DNA matches it firmly. A row's size may be missing; if present it is once, few, many or a size class.

TRBJ1-1 NA TRBV18 few CASSPSKRTEAFF TGTGCCAGCTCACCAAGTAAAAGGACAGAAGCTTTCTTT
TRBJ2-3 NA TRBV6-5 NA CASSGLGSGTDTQYF TGTGCCAGCTCCGGACTGGGTTCCGGCACAGATACGCAGTATTTT
TRBJ2-1 NA TRBV5-1 NA CASSEDTLKYEQFF TGCGCCAGCTCCGAGGACACCCTCAAGTATGAGCAGTTCTTC
TRBJ2-3 NA TRBV5-6 NA CASSFSTDTQYF TGTGCCAGCAGCTTTTCAACAGATACGCAGTATTTT
TRBJ1-6 TRBD1 TRBV7-9 NA CASSLAGTGTLF TGTGCCAGCAGCTTAGCAGGGACAGGGACTCTTTTT
TRBJ2-2 NA TRBV9 NA CASSVSNRGGANTGELFF TGTGCCAGCAGCGTATCCAACAGAGGAGGAGCGAACACCGGGGAGCTGTTTTTT
TRBJ1-2 NA TRBV29-1 NA CSAQQSYGYTF TGCAGCGCCCAACAGAGCTATGGCTACACCTTC
TRBJ2-5 NA TRBV10-3 many CAISESGDPWETQYF TGTGCCATCAGTGAGTCTGGGGACCCATGGGAGACCCAGTACTTC
TRBJ1-1 NA TRBV27 NA CASSLQRPVNTEAFF TGTGCCAGCAGCCTTCAACGACCGGTTAACACTGAAGCTTTCTTT
TRBJ1-1 NA TRBV5-1 few CASRLDGNTEAFF TGCGCCAGCAGGCTGGACGGAAACACTGAAGCTTTCTTT
TRBJ1-1 TRBD1 TRBV30 once CAWSFTRQGEAFF TGTGCCTGGAGTTTTACCCGACAGGGTGAAGCTTTCTTT
TRBJ2-7 NA TRBV6-1 NA CASSEASGYEQYF TGTGCCAGCAGTGAAGCATCAGGGTACGAGCAGTACTTC
TRBJ1-3 NA TRBV4-3 few CASSQDSDHSTIYF TGCGCCAGCAGCCAAGATTCGGATCATTCCACCATATATTTT
TRBJ2-1 TRBD2 TRBV5-1 NA CASSLTSGVYNEQFF TGCGCCAGCAGCCTAACTAGCGGGGTTTACAATGAGCAGTTCTTC
TRBJ2-7 NA TRBV6-1 NA CATIGPSVIEQYF TGTGCCACTATCGGACCCTCGGTCATCGAGCAGTACTTC
TRBJ1-2 NA TRBV7-9 once CASTRQERSYGYTF TGTGCCAGCACCCGACAGGAACGGAGCTATGGCTACACCTTC
TRBJ2-7 NA TRBV4-3 NA CASSQDPGTYEQYF TGCGCCAGCAGCCAAGATCCAGGAACCTACGAGCAGTACTTC
TRBJ1-1 NA TRBV18 NA CASSQSANTEAFF TGTGCCAGCTCACAGAGCGCGAACACTGAAGCTTTCTTT
TRBJ1-4 TRBD1 TRBV15 NA CATSRETGTAFGKLFF TGTGCCACCAGCAGAGAAACCGGGACAGCCTTTGGAAAACTGTTTTTT
TRBJ2-5 NA TRBV30 NA CAWSVLGGLKETQYF TGTGCCTGGTCAGTCTTAGGAGGGTTAAAAGAGACCCAGTACTTC
TRBJ2-1 TRBD2 TRBV4-1 few CASSQEGLAGVNEQFF TGCGCCAGCAGCCAAGAAGGACTAGCGGGGGTTAATGAGCAGTTCTTC
TRBJ2-1 NA TRBV5-1 NA CASSWERGEQFF TGCGCCAGCAGCTGGGAAAGGGGTGAGCAGTTCTTC
TRBJ1-4 TRBD1 TRBV15 NA CATSTTGGMTKLFF TGTGCCACCAGCACGACAGGGGGCATGACGAAACTGTTTTTT
TRBJ1-2 NA TRBV30 NA CAWSLEFREVTYGYTF TGTGCCTGGAGTTTAGAGTTCCGGGAGGTAACCTATGGCTACACCTTC
TRBJ2-5 TRBD1 TRBV5-4 NA CASSPGTEETQYF TGTGCCAGCAGCCCTGGGACAGAAGAGACCCAGTACTTC
TRBJ2-2 NA TRBV4-1 few CASSQLTPRSAHTGELFF TGCGCCAGCAGCCAACTAACCCCCCGGAGCGCGCACACCGGGGAGCTGTTTTTT
TRBJ1-6 TRBD1 TRBV25-1 NA CASSDLQGAPLHF TGTGCCAGCAGTGACCTACAGGGGGCACCCCTCCACTTT
TRBJ2-5 NA TRBV5-1 few CASSLLSLEETQYF TGCGCCAGCAGCTTGCTAAGTCTGGAAGAGACCCAGTACTTC